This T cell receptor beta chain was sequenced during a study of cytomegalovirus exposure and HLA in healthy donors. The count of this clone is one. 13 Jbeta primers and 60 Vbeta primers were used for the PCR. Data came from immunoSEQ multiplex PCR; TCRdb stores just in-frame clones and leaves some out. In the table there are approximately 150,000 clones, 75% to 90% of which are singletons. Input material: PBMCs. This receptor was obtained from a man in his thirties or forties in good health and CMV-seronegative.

The CDR3 coding sequence is TGTGCCAGCAGCTTGGTCAGGGAGGTTGGCGGCTACACCTTC. Its translation: CASSLVREVGGYTF. V is TRBV5-8 and J is TRBJ1-2, with D tentatively TRBD1 (5 bases). The germline gives CDR1 SGHTS, CDR2 YDEGEE. The CDR3 sequence is 14 residues long. The V end was cut by 0 bases, the J end by 8 bases, with 14 bases between.